The 26 T cell receptor beta chains below all came from one sample that was sequenced in a study of blood T cell repertoires in COVID-19. Data came from immunoSEQ multiplex PCR; TCRdb stores just in-frame clones and leaves some out. The sample contains over 150,000 clones, 86% of which appear only once. Sequences were obtained from peripheral blood. These receptors were taken from a man between 50 and 59 years old with active or convalescent COVID-19.

This chain uses TRBV6-5 with TRBJ2-7; no clear D. The CDR3 totals 14 residues. V was clipped by 6 bases and J by 3 bases, with 15 bases between them. Looked up from germline, CDR1 is MNHEY and CDR2 is SVGAGI. The CDR3 here is CASRSNSRLYEQYF. The CDR3 DNA follows: TGTGCCAGCAGGTCGAATTCGAGACTCTACGAGCAGTACTTC.

This rearrangement joins TRBV29-1 to TRBJ2-7; D may be TRBD2 (6 bases). Germline-derived CDR1 and CDR2 are SQVTM and ANQGSEA. There are 13 residues in the CDR3. V was clipped by 3 bases and J by 1 base, with 10 bases between them. Here the CDR3 DNA reads TGCAGCGTTGATTTGGCGGGATCCTACGAGCAGTACTTC. Translation gives CSVDLAGSYEQYF.

CDR3 nucleotides: TGTGCCAGCAGTTTATTGGCAGGCCCTTTCTTT. This codes for CASSLLAGPFF. The chain uses TRBV28 and TRBJ1-1; D uncertain. Trimming left V 1 base short and J 12 bases short, with 9 bases between. Germline CDR1 reads MDHEN; CDR2 reads SYDVKM. The CDR3 consists of 11 residues.

This rearrangement joins TRBV5-8 to TRBJ2-3; TRBD2 agrees at 10 bases. J gave up 5 bases and V 4 bases, and 7 bases lay outside the gene matches. The germline CDR1 and CDR2 sequences are SGHTS and YDEGEE. This CDR3 is 15 amino acids long. The CDR3 loop reads CASSLSGTSVDTQYF. The CDR3 DNA reads as TGTGCCAGCAGCCTGAGTGGGACTAGCGTAGATACGCAGTATTTT.

The V gene is TRBV28, the J gene TRBJ1-1; the D is unclear. The germline gives CDR1 MDHEN, CDR2 SYDVKM. The CDR3 extends over 14 amino acids. The V gene lost 6 bases and the J gene lost 1 base, with 12 bases spanning the gap. CDR3 sequence (DNA): TGTGCCAGCAGGCTCAGGCGGGGGAACACTGAAGCTTTCTTT. Its translation: CASRLRRGNTEAFF. The variable domain in full, completed from reference TRBV28 and TRBJ1-1, reads DVKVTQSSRYLVKRTGEKVFLECVQDMDHENMFWYRQDPGLGLRLIYFSYDVKMKEKGDIPEGYSVSREKKERFSLILESASTNQTSMYLCASRLRRGNTEAFFGQGTRLTVV.

V gene TRBV11-3 combines with J gene TRBJ1-1, with 9 bases lining up with TRBD1. This CDR3 has 14 residues. In germline, CDR1 is SGHNT, CDR2 YENEEA. After removal of 4 bases from V and 1 base from J, the junction contained 1 base not matched to a gene. Here the CDR3 reads CASSSGQGNTEAFF. CDR3 DNA sequence: TGTGCCAGCAGCTCGGGACAGGGGAACACTGAAGCTTTCTTT.

This sequence joins TRBV10-3 and TRBJ2-7; D gene uncertain. V shed 4 bases and J shed 4 bases, with 11 bases lying between them. This CDR3 comprises 13 residues. The germline CDR1 and CDR2 sequences are ENHRY and SYGVKD. DNA of the CDR3: TGTGCCATCAGTGGGCAGTTATATTACGAGCAGTACTTC. Translation: CAISGQLYYEQYF.

The genes are TRBV7-9 and TRBJ1-4; no reliable D call. The CDR3 sequence is 14 residues long. Trimming took off 5 bases at V and 1 base at J, with 8 bases between the two ends. Germline V CDR1 and CDR2: SEHNR, FQNEAQ (reference sequence). CDR3 region: CASSPSRTNEKLFF. CDR3 DNA: TGTGCCAGCAGCCCCTCGAGAACTAATGAAAAACTGTTTTTT.

The chain employs TRBV4-2 and TRBJ2-7, with a possible D match to TRBD2 (6 bases). The CDR3 spans 14 residues. Trimming removed 0 bases at V and 4 bases at J, with 10 bases between. Germline assignment: CDR1 LGHNA and CDR2 YNFKEQ. The CDR3 DNA follows: TGTGCCAGCAGCCAAGATGCAAGCGGGTACGAGCAGTACTTC. Its protein product is CASSQDASGYEQYF.

The chain employs TRBV4-2 and TRBJ2-5, with 9 bases aligning to TRBD2. Losses at the gene ends were 4 bases for V and 2 bases for J; bases not matched to a gene: 8. This CDR3 has 16 residues. From germline, CDR1 is LGHNA and CDR2 YNFKEQ. The CDR3 loop reads CASSRQAGGEQETQYF. In DNA form, the CDR3 reads TGTGCCAGCAGCCGACAAGCGGGGGGCGAACAAGAGACCCAGTACTTC.

This chain uses TRBV3-1 (or the pseudogene TRBV3-2) with TRBJ2-7, with TRBD2 matching over 7 bases. CDR3 length: 14 amino acids. The germline CDR1 and CDR2 sequences are LGHDT and YNNKEL (reference sequence). Trimming cost V 4 bases and J 4 bases; bases outside gene matches: 7. The CDR3 spells CASSRLGGEYEQYF. CDR3 sequence (DNA): TGTGCCAGCAGCCGTTTGGGGGGGGAGTACGAGCAGTACTTC.

The rearrangement links TRBV4-2 to TRBJ1-3, with a tentative D call TRBD1 (6 bases). The CDR3 spans 17 residues. The germline V and J ends were trimmed by 3 bases and 0 bases, with 15 bases remaining between them. CDR1 and CDR2 from the germline V gene are LGHNA and YNFKEQ. CDR3 residues: CASSQGQDRSSGNTIYF. CDR3 sequence (DNA): TGTGCCAGCAGCCAGGGGCAGGACAGATCCTCTGGAAACACCATATATTTT.

Written as DNA, the CDR3 is TGTGCCAGCAGTCCCCGGCGGGAGCCTCCAACCTACAATGAGCAGTTCTTC. This codes for CASSPRREPPTYNEQFF. The V call is TRBV7-2, the J call TRBJ2-1; 7 nucleotides line up with TRBD2. The germline V gene has CDR1 SGHTA and CDR2 FQGNSA. Trimming at V came to 6 bases and at J to 2 bases, leaving 13 bases not matched to a gene. CDR3 length equals 17 residues.

The V call is TRBV24-1, the J call TRBJ1-2; 10 bases line up with TRBD1. The germline CDR1 and CDR2 sequences are KGHDR and SFDVKD. V trimming: 4 bases; J trimming: 7 bases; junction bases outside the gene matches: 5. CDR3 length equals 14 residues. The CDR3 reads CATSDRWTGGGYTF. The DNA for the CDR3 is TGTGCCACCAGTGACCGGTGGACAGGGGGTGGCTACACCTTC.

The rearrangement joins TRBV9 to TRBJ2-3; 8 positions match TRBD2. The CDR3 spans 15 residues. J lost 4 bases, V lost 1 base, and 5 bases had no gene match. Germline CDR1 and CDR2: SGDLS and YYNGEE. CDR3 loop: CASSVSGGAPDTQYF. The CDR3 coding sequence is TGTGCCAGCAGCGTATCGGGGGGGGCTCCAGATACGCAGTATTTT. Variable domain in full (rest from reference TRBV9 and TRBJ2-3): DSGVTQTPKHLITATGQRVTLRCSPRSGDLSVYWYQQSLDQGLQFLIQYYNGEERAKGNILERFSAQQFPDLHSELNLSSLELGDSALYFCASSVSGGAPDTQYFGPGTRLTVL.

A word on this clone: The junction shows a germline mismatch at one end, possibly a read error. This chain uses TRBV19 with TRBJ2-2, with 9 bases that match TRBD2. The CDR3 extends over 16 amino acids. CDR1 and CDR2 from the germline V gene are LNHDA and SQIVND (reference sequence). The CDR3 is CASSVEAGGNTGELFF. CDR3 sequence (DNA): TGTGCCAGTAGTGTAGAAGCGGGGGGGAACACCGGGGAGCTGTTTTTT.

The table lists this clone with a count of one. This chain connects TRBV19 to TRBJ1-3; D possibly corresponds to TRBD1 (6 bases). Germline CDR1 LNHDA, CDR2 SQIVND (reference sequence). Trimming removed 0 bases at V and 0 bases at J, with 15 bases between. The CDR3 contains 18 residues. For the CDR3, the DNA is TGTGCCAGTAGTATAGACCACCCTACAGGGAACTCTGGAAACACCATATATTTT. Translated, it gives CASSIDHPTGNSGNTIYF.

This chain joins TRBV9 and TRBJ1-4, with D hard to call. CDR1 SGDLS and CDR2 YYNGEE come from the germline V gene. The CDR3 spans 13 residues. V lost 2 bases to trimming and J lost 7 bases, with 9 bases between them. In DNA, the CDR3 is TGTGCCAGCAGCGTGACCGGGGTTGAAAAACTGTTTTTT. Protein: CASSVTGVEKLFF.

CDR3 protein: CASSYGGMGQQETQYF. DNA for the CDR3: TGTGCCAGCAGTTACGGCGGGATGGGGCAACAAGAGACCCAGTACTTC. This rearrangement joins TRBV6-6 to TRBJ2-5; the D gene is possibly TRBD2 (6 bases). Looked up from germline, CDR1 is MNHNY and CDR2 is SVGAGI (reference sequence). The V end was cut by 2 bases, the J end by 2 bases, with 15 bases between. This CDR3 has 16 residues.

The chain combines TRBV6-6 with TRBJ2-2, with 12 bases matching TRBD1. Per germline, CDR1 MNHNY and CDR2 SVGAGI (reference sequence). CDR3 length: 16 amino acids. Trimming removed 6 bases from V and 5 bases from J; junction bases left unmatched: 7. DNA for the CDR3: TGTGCCAGCAGCCCCGGGACAGGGGGCTTTACCGGGGAGCTGTTTTTT. Translating it yields CASSPGTGGFTGELFF.

In DNA, the CDR3 is TGTGCCAGCAGGGCGACAGGAACCTACGAGCAGTACTTC. It codes for CASRATGTYEQYF. This chain links TRBV2 with TRBJ2-7; the D gene is possibly TRBD1 (6 bases). CDR1 SNHLY and CDR2 FYNNEI come from the germline V gene. The germline V and J ends were trimmed by 6 bases and 2 bases, with 11 bases remaining between them. The CDR3 is made up of 13 amino acids.

The chain employs TRBV25-1 and TRBJ1-5; 7 positions agree with TRBD1. Germline trimming cut 6 bases from V and 2 bases from J; bases unmatched to any gene: 13. CDR1 and CDR2 from the germline V gene are MGHDK and SYGVNS. The CDR3 runs 17 residues. CDR3 loop: CASRHRGPVGGNQPQHF. The CDR3 nucleotides read TGTGCCAGCAGACACAGGGGCCCCGTAGGGGGCAATCAGCCCCAGCATTTT.

This clone was observed once. The chain is built from TRBV7-8 and TRBJ1-2, with 8 bases identical to TRBD1. CDR1 is SGHVS and CDR2 is FQNEAQ in the germline V gene. This CDR3 contains 18 residues. The V gene end was trimmed by 4 bases and the J gene end by 2 bases; junction bases not matched to a gene: 15. The CDR3 is CASSSYPLGGQENYGYTF. The CDR3, as DNA: TGTGCCAGCAGCTCCTATCCATTGGGGGGACAGGAAAACTATGGCTACACCTTC.

The gene calls are TRBV29-1 and TRBJ2-5, with TRBD1 matching over 10 bases. The CDR3 has 13 amino acids. Germline loops: CDR1 SQVTM, CDR2 ANQGSEA. Trimming took 5 bases from V and 5 from J; bases not matched to a gene: 5. The DNA of the CDR3 is TGCAGCGTTTCCGGGACAGGGGTGGAGACCCAGTACTTC. It specifies CSVSGTGVETQYF. The whole variable domain, remainder taken from reference TRBV29-1 and TRBJ2-5, is SAVISQKPSRDICQRGTSLTIQCQVDSQVTMMFWYRQQPGQSLTLIATANQGSEATYESGFVIDKFPISRPNLTFSTLTVSNMSPEDSSIYLCSVSGTGVETQYFGPGTRLLVL.

Comment on this clone: At the DNA level, this CDR3 is encoded by other sequences in the same sample as well. The CDR3 region is CATSEPGTYEQYF. Written as DNA, the CDR3 is TGTGCCACCAGTGAGCCCGGGACCTACGAGCAGTACTTC. This chain joins TRBV24-1 and TRBJ2-7, with a possible D match to TRBD2 (5 bases). CDR1 KGHDR and CDR2 SFDVKD come from the germline V gene. The CDR3 contains 13 residues. Trimming removed 4 bases at V and 2 bases at J, with 8 bases between.

This chain uses TRBV7-2 with TRBJ1-5; a weak D match, TRBD1 (5 bases). Trimming pared 3 bases from V and 4 bases from J, leaving 10 bases between. This CDR3 is built from 14 residues. The V gene's germline CDR1 is SGHTA and CDR2 FQGNSA. This CDR3 is CASSLGPMNQPQHF. The CDR3 nucleotides are TGTGCCAGCAGCTTGGGGCCCATGAATCAGCCCCAGCATTTT.